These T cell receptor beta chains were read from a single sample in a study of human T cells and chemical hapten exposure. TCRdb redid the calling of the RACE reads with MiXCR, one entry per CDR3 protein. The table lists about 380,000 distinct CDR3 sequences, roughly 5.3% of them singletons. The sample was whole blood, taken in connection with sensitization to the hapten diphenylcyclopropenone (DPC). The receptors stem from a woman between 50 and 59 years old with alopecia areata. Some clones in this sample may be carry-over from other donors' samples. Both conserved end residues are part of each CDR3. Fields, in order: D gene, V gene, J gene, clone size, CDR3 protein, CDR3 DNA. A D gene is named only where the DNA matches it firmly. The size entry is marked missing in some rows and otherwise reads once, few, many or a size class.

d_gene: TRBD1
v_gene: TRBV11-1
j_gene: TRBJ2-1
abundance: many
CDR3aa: CASSQDRATRSYNEQFF
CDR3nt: TGTGCCAGCAGCCAGGACAGGGCAACCCGATCCTACAATGAGCAGTTCTTC

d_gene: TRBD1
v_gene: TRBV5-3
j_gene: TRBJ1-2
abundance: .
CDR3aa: CAINRNNPRDRGRNGYTF
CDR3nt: TGTGCCATTAACCGCAACAACCCCCGGGACAGGGGGCGAAATGGCTACACCTTC

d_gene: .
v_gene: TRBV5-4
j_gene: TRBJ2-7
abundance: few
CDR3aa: CASSWRGNEQYF
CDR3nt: TGTGCCAGCAGCTGGCGGGGAAACGAGCAGTACTTC

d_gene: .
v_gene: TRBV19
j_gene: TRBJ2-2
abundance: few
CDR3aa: CASSTSWGGLNTGELFF
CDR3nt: TGTGCCAGTAGCACCTCCTGGGGGGGCCTTAACACCGGGGAGCTGTTTTTT

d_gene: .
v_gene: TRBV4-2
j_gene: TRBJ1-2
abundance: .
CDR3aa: CASSQGGGDSRMHGYTF
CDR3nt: TGTGCCAGCAGCCAAGGGGGGGGTGACTCACGGATGCATGGCTACACCTTC

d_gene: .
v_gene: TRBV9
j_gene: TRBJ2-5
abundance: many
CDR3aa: CASSVDLARETQYF
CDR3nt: TGTGCCAGCAGCGTAGATCTAGCCCGGGAGACCCAGTACTTC

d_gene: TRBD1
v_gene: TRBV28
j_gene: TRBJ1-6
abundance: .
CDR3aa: CAIAGQGVNSPLHF
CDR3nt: TGTGCCATCGCGGGACAGGGTGTCAATTCACCCCTCCACTTT

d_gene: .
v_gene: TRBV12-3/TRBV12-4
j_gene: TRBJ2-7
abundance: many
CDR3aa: CASSLSQGSYEQYF
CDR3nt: TGTGCCAGCAGTTTATCCCAGGGATCCTACGAGCAGTACTTC

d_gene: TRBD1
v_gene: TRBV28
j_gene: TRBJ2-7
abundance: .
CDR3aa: CASRAQGQESSYEQYF
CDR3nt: TGTGCCAGCAGAGCGCAGGGACAGGAGAGCTCCTACGAGCAGTACTTC

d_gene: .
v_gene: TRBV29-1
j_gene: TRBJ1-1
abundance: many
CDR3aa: CSVPDQGEAFF
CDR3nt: TGCAGCGTTCCCGATCAGGGTGAAGCTTTCTTT

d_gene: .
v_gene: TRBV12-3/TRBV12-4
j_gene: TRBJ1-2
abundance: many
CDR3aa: CASSFTRVHYGYTF
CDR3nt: TGTGCCAGCAGTTTTACCCGGGTTCACTATGGCTACACCTTC

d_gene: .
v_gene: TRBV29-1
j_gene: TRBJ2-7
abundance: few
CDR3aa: CSGGTGSYEQYF
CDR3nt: TGCAGCGGGGGGACGGGTTCCTACGAGCAGTACTTC

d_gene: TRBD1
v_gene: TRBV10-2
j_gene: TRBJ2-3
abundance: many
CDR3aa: CASSLYRGPSGSTDTQYF
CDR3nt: TGCGCCAGCAGCCTCTACAGGGGGCCGAGTGGAAGCACAGATACGCAGTATTTT

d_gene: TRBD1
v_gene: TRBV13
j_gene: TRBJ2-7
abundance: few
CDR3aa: CASSSTRQGSREQYF
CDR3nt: TGTGCCAGCAGCTCCACCCGACAGGGATCGCGTGAGCAGTACTTC

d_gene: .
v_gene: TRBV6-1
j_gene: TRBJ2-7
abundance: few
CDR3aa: CASSQGRSGEQYF
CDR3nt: TGTGCCAGCAGTCAAGGACGGAGTGGGGAGCAGTACTTC

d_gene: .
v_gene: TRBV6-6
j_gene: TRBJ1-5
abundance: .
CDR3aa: CASSYTGSNQPQHF
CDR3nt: TGTGCCAGCAGTTACACAGGGAGCAATCAGCCCCAGCATTTT

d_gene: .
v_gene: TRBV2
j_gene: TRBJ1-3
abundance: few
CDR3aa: CASSESIRSGNTIYF
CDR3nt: TGTGCCAGCAGTGAATCTATTCGCTCTGGAAACACCATATATTTT

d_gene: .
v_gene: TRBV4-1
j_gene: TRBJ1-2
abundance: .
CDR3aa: CASSQDPDRSRGYTF
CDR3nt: TGCGCCAGCAGCCAAGATCCCGACAGGTCTAGAGGCTACACCTTC

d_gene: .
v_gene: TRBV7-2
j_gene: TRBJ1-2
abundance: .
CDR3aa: CASSPAAYGYTF
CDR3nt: TGTGCCAGCAGCCCGGCAGCCTATGGCTACACCTTC

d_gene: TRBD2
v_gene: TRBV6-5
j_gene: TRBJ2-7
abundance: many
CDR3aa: CASSQGLAGSHEQYF
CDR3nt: TGTGCCAGCAGTCAGGGACTAGCGGGGAGCCACGAGCAGTACTTC

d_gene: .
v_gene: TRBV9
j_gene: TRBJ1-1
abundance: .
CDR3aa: CASSVDDQGLRAFF
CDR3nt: TGTGCCAGCAGCGTAGATGACCAGGGTCTTAGAGCTTTCTTT

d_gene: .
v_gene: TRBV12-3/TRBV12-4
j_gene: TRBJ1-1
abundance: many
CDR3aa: CASRTGTLETEAFF
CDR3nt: TGTGCCAGCAGGACAGGAACCCTGGAGACTGAAGCTTTCTTT

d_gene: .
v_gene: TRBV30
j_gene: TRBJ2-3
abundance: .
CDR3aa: CAWSVASRTDTQYF
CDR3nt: TGTGCCTGGAGTGTCGCGTCTCGCACAGATACGCAGTATTTT

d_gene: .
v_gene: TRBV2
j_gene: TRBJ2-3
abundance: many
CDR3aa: CASSVLGGTGTDTQYF
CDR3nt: TGTGCCAGCAGTGTTTTAGGTGGCACCGGCACAGATACGCAGTATTTT

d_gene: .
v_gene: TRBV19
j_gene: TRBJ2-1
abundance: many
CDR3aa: CASRNRVIEYNEQFF
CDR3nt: TGTGCCAGTAGGAACAGGGTTATCGAATACAATGAGCAGTTCTTC

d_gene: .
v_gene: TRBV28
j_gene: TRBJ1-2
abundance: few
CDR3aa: CASSQTGRSNYGYTF
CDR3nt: TGTGCCAGCAGTCAGACAGGCCGTTCTAACTATGGCTACACCTTC

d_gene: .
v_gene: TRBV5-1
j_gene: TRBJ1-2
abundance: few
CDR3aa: CASSLDTALEDYGYTF
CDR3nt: TGCGCCAGCAGCTTGGATACGGCTCTGGAAGACTATGGCTACACCTTC

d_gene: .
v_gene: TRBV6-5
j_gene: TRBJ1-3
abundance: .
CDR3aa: CASSYSISGTGNTIYF
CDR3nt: TGTGCCAGCAGTTACTCAATATCAGGGACTGGAAACACCATATATTTT

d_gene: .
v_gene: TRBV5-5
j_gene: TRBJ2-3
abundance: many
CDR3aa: CASSLVRGASTDTQYF
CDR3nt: TGTGCCAGCAGCTTGGTTCGCGGGGCCAGCACAGATACGCAGTATTTT

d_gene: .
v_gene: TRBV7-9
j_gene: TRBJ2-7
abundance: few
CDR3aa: CASSSRGKPTRYEQYF
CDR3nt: TGTGCCAGCAGCTCGCGGGGCAAACCTACAAGGTACGAGCAGTACTTC

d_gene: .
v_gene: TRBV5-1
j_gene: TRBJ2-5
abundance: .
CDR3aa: CASSLSQAAGTQYF
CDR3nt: TGCGCCAGCAGCTTGTCGCAGGCCGCGGGGACCCAGTACTTC

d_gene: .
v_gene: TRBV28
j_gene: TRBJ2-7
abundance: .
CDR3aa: CASSSLSQPPYEQYF
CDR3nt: TGTGCCAGCAGTTCCCTTAGCCAGCCCCCCTACGAGCAGTACTTC

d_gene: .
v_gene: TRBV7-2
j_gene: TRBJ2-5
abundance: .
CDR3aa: CASSLVPKTQYF
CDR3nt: TGTGCCAGCAGCTTAGTCCCCAAGACCCAGTACTTC

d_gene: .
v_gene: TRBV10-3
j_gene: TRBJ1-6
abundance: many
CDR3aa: CAIRQGQQSNSPLHF
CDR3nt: TGTGCCATCAGGCAGGGACAACAGTCTAATTCACCCCTCCACTTT

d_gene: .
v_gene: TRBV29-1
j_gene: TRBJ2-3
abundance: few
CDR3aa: CSAVGTDTQYF
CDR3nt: TGCAGCGCGGTGGGCACAGATACGCAGTATTTT

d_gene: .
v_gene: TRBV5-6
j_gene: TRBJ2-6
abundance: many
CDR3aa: CASSLTTGANVLTF
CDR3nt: TGTGCCAGCAGCTTGACAACTGGGGCCAACGTCCTGACTTTC

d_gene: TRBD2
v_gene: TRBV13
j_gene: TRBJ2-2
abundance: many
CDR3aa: CASSLLAGETGELFF
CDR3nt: TGTGCCAGCAGCTTACTAGCGGGAGAGACCGGGGAGCTGTTTTTT

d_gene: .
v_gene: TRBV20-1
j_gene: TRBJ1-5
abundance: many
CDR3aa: CSAFRAASNQPQHF
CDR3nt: TGCAGTGCTTTCCGGGCAGCTTCCAATCAGCCCCAGCATTTT

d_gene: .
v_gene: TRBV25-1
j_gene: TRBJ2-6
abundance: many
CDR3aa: CASQRGGGANVLTF
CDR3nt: TGTGCCAGCCAGAGGGGTGGTGGGGCCAACGTCCTGACTTTC

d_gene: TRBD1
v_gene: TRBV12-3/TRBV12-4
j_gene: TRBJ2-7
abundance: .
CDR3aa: CASSSTGTGDEQYF
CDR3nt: TGTGCCAGCTCCTCCACCGGGACAGGGGACGAGCAGTACTTC

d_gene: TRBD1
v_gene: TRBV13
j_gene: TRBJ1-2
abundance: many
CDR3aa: CASSMTGGAKGYTF
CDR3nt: TGTGCCAGCAGCATGACAGGGGGCGCGAAAGGCTACACCTTC

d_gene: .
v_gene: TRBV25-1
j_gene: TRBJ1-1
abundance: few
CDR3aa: CASTGFRREEAFF
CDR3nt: TGTGCCAGCACTGGGTTTCGACGGGAGGAGGCTTTCTTT

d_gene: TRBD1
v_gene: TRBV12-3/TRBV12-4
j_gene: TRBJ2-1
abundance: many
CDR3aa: CASSPRDRDVNEQFF
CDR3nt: TGTGCCAGCAGTCCCCGGGACAGGGACGTCAATGAGCAGTTCTTC

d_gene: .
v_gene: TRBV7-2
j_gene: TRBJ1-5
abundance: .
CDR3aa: CASSLEWTISNQPQHF
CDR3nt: TGTGCCAGCAGCTTAGAATGGACAATTAGCAATCAGCCCCAGCATTTT

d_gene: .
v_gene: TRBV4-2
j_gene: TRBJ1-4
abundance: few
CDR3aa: CASSQEGRSYNEKLFF
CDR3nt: TGTGCCAGCAGCCAAGAGGGAAGGAGTTATAATGAAAAACTGTTTTTT

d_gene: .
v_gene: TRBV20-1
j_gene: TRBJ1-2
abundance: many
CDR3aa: CSARDPRNYGYTF
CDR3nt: TGCAGTGCTAGAGATCCTAGAAACTATGGCTACACCTTC

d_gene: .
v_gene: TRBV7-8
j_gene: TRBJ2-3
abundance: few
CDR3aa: CASSSEGGGTDTQYF
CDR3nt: TGTGCCAGCAGCTCAGAAGGCGGGGGCACAGATACGCAGTATTTT

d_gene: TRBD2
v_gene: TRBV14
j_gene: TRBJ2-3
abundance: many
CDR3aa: CASSHPPKAGALTDTQYF
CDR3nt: TGTGCCAGCAGCCACCCCCCGAAAGCGGGAGCCCTCACAGATACGCAGTATTTT